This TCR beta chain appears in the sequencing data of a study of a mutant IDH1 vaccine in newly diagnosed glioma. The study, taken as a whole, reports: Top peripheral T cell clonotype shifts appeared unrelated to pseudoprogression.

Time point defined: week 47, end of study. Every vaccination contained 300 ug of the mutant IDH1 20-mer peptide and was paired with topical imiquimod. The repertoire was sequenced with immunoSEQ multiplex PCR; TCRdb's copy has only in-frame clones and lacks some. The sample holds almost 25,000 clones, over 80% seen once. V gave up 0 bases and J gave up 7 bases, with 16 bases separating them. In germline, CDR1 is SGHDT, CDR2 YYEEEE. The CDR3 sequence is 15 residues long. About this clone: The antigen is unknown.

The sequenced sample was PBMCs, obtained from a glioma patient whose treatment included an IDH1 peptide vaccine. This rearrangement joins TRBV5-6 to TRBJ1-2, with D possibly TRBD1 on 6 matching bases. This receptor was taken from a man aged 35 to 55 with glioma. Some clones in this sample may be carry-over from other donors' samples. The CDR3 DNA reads TGTGCCAGCAGCTTGGCCGCAGGGGAGGCGGTTGGCTACACCTTC. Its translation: CASSLAAGEAVGYTF.